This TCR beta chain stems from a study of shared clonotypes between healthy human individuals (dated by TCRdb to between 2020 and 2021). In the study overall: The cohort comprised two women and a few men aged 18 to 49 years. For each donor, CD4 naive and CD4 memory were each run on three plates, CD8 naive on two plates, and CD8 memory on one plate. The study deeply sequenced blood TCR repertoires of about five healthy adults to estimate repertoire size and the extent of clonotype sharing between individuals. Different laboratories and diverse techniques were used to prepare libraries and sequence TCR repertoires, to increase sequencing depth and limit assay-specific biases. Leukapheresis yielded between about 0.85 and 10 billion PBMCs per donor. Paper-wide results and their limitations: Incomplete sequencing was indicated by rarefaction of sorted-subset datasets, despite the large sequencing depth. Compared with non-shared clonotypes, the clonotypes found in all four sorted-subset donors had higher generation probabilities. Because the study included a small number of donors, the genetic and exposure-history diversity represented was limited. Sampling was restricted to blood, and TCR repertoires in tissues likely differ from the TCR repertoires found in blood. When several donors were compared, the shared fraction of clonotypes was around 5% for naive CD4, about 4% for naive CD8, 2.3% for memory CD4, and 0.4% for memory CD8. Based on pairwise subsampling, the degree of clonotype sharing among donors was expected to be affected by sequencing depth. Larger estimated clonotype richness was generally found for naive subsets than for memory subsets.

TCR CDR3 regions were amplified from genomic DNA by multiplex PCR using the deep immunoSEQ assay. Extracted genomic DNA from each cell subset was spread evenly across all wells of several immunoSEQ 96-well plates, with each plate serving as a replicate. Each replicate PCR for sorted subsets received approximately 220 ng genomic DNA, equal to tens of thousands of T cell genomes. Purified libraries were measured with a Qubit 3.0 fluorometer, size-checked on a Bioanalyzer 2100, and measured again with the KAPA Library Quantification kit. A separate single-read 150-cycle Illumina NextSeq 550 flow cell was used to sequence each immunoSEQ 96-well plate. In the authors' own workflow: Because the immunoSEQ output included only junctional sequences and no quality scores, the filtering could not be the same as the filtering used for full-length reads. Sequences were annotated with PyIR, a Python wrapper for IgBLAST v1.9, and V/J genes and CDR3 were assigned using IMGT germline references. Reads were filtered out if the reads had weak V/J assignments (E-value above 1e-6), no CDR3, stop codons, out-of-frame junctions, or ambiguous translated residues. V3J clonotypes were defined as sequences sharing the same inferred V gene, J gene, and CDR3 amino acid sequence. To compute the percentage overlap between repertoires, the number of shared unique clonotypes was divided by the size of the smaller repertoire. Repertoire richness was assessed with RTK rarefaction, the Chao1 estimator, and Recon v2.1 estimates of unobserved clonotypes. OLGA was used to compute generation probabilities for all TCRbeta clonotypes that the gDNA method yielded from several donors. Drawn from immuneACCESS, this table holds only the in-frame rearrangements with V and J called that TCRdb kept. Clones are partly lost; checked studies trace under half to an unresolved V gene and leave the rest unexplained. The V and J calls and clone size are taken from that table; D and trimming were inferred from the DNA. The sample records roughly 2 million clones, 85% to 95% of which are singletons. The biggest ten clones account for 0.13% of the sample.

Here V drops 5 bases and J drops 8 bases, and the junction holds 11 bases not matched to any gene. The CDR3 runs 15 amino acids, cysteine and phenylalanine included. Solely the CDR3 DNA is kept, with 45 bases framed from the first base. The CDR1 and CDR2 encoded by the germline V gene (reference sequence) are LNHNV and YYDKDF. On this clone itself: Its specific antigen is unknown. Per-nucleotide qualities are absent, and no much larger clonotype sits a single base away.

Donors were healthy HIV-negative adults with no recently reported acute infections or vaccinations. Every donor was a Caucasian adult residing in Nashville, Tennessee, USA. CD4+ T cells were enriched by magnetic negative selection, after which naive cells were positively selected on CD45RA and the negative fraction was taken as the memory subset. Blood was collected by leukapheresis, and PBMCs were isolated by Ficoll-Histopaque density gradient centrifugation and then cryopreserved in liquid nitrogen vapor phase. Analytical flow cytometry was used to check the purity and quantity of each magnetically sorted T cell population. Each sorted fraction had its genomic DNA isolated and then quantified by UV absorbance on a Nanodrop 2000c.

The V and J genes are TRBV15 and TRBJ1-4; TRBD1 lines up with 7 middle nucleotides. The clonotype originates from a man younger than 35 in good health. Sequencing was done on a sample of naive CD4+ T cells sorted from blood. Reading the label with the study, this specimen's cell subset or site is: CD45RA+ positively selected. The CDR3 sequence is CATSRATGFGEKLFF. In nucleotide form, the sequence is TGTGCCACCAGCCGAGCGACAGGGTTCGGAGAAAAACTGTTTTTT.